This T cell receptor (beta chain) appears in the sequencing data of a study of cytomegalovirus exposure and HLA in healthy donors (dated by TCRdb to between 2016 and 2019). Some background on the complete study: According to an earlier analysis of 587 of the donors, about 179 million T cells yielded 95 million to 140 million unique TCR beta sequences and approximately 280 Gb of sequence data. Roughly 300 gigabases of sequencing data and roughly 81 million unique TCR sequences made up an early release that covered about 640 HLA-typed donors. The genetic ancestry cluster associated with self-reported Caucasian donors included 80% to 90% of the roughly 410 genotyped donors. The study aimed to test whether signatures of past pathogen exposure could be identified by cataloging public T cell receptors. The T cell repertoires of around 730 subjects were profiled by immunosequencing and related to cytomegalovirus serostatus. A separate validation cohort of approximately 120 different subjects was used in addition to the roughly 720-subject first cohort. To predict cytomegalovirus infection status, the study brought together high-throughput TCR immunosequencing, statistical association of individual TCRs with disease status, and machine learning. In a later analysis, previously published TCR beta repertoires from several hundred donors were re-analyzed and high-resolution HLA genotyping was added so that TCR occurrence patterns could be studied. Rather than using new phenotypic data, the later analysis identified candidate immune exposures from TCR beta sequences and from how often those sequences occurred across donors. An earlier analysis of several hundred of the donors applied high-throughput TCR beta sequencing to assess whether each TCR beta V gene segment acted as functional or pseudogenic. Donor age, sex, ethnicity and CMV serostatus were compiled together with the repertoire data. A later genetic analysis used genome-wide SNP genotypes for about 60% of the 666 donors, treating that subset as a discovery cohort. All discovery cohort repertoires had been generated using a single sequencing platform. Both class I and class II loci were covered by HLA typing, at four-digit resolution. Typing coverage varied by locus: about 629-630 donors for A, B, C, DRB1 and DQB1; roughly 510 for DQA1; more than 600 for DPA1; approximately 470 for DPB1. Roughly five DR-DQ haplotypes were treated as single units for association and clustering because of strong linkage in the cohort. Among 300 to 500 genotyped donors of the cohort, an average of roughly 230,000 unique TCR beta nucleotide sequences was sequenced per donor, of which roughly 17% were non-productive. On the study overall, not on this receptor specifically: According to the authors, the approach could potentially be generalized to other disease states and immunological phenotypes. When HLA alleles, especially DR and DQ, strongly co-occurred, TCR associations were difficult to assign to individual alleles. CMV serostatus was the only immune exposure information available for the cohort. In a later analysis, several top co-occurrence clusters were reported to appear linked to parvovirus B19, influenza, CMV and Epstein-Barr virus. In a later genetic analysis, fewer N-insertions in productive TCRs were reported among donors in an Asian-associated ancestry cluster than the 666-donor mean. In a later genetic analysis, a missense DCLRE1C variant was associated with V-gene and J-gene trimming of TCR beta chains, and the association was replicated in an independent cohort. This cohort had only TCR beta chains sequenced, and the lack of alpha or paired-chain data limited which features could be detected. A further reported finding was that TCR beta sequences accurately predicted the HLA-A and HLA-B alleles for most subjects in the first cohort. In a later analysis, most CMV-associated TCR beta chains were found to appear HLA-restricted, with HLA associations seemingly driven largely by CMV exposure. Because HLA typing was unavailable for some donors at each locus, only the typed subset was used in association tests. The classifier was reported to diagnose cytomegalovirus status with high specificity and sensitivity in both the original and validation cohorts. Presence/absence analyses assumed roughly uniform sequencing depth across donors, an assumption that may not hold. According to a later analysis, TCR association rates differed among HLA loci, with DRB1 alleles showing the most associated TCRs and HLA-C alleles showing the fewest. An earlier analysis of some 560 of the donors showed that most TCR beta V segments appeared in productive rearrangements either about 87% or about 30% of the time, which broadly matched IMGT annotations. The study listed over 150 TCR beta chains as associated with cytomegalovirus. In a later analysis, 16,951 TCR beta sequences were associated with specific HLA alleles at a false discovery rate of 0.05. Some IMGT-functional V segments, including TRBV6-2 and TRBV6-3, could not be distinguished by the 87-base-pair reads and were therefore excluded. The sequencing pipeline was judged likely to have produced a cluster of highly shared sequence variants as a technical artifact. Compared with equally common non-associated chains, HLA-associated TCR beta chains in a later analysis were more clonally expanded and had lower generation probabilities. Most TCR sequences were observed very rarely across donors, whereas some public TCRs were present in many individuals. A few of the identified cytomegalovirus-associated TCR beta chains were confirmed in vitro to be specific for cytomegalovirus antigens. Linkage disequilibrium might explain the correlated functional status among segregating V segments, but an unknown experimental factor could not be ruled out. The earlier analysis of fewer than 750 of the donors excluded roughly 17 rarely observed V segments, including chromosome 9 orphons, because counts were too low.

The CDR3 runs 13 residues from the cysteine to the phenylalanine. Kept here is only the CDR3 DNA, which spans 39 bases and is read in frame from base 1. V is reduced by 2 bases and J by 8 bases, leaving a spacing of 12 bases between them. For CDR1 and CDR2, the germline V gene lists MDHEN and SYDVKM. The cohort was made up of roughly 670 healthy bone marrow donors. At the time of sampling, all cohort members were nominally healthy, though unrecorded immune exposures were likely present. The donor was CMV seronegative and belonged to the group of 350 to 400 seronegative cohort members. Every donor gave a peripheral blood sample, and the peripheral blood mononuclear cells from that sample were used for TCR beta sequencing. The Qiagen DNeasy Blood Extraction Kit was used to extract genomic DNA from the blood cell samples. Libraries were built with the immunoSEQ multiplex PCR assay. For the multiplex PCR, a mixture combining 60 forward primers for TCR Vbeta segments and 13 reverse primers for TCR Jbeta segments was used. The CDR3 region of rearranged TCR beta genes was amplified from genomic DNA by a multiplex PCR assay. The amplified TCR beta libraries were sequenced on the Illumina HiSeq System as 87-base-pair reads. The authors' analysis ran thus. A later analysis counted about 80 million unique TCR beta chains across the 666 repertoires, and 10 million to 12 million of these chains were shared by at least two donors. Raw reads were error-corrected and collapsed into unique sequences by a nearest-neighbor algorithm in which closely related sequences were merged to remove PCR and sequencing errors. To assign V, D and J gene segments, CDR3 sequences were aligned to IMGT reference sequences. For a sequence to be retained, at least a six-nucleotide match to both a V gene segment and a J gene segment was required. A rearrangement was called productive if the CDR3 had no stop codons and remained in frame with V and J, and every other rearrangement was called non-productive. CDR3 was defined by IMGT convention, running from the second conserved V-encoded cysteine to the conserved J-encoded phenylalanine. Sequences without an unambiguous match to a single V gene segment were excluded from the earlier analysis of a few hundred of the donors. In an earlier analysis of almost 600 of the donors, a V segment was called functional when productive rearrangements were above 56.7%, and segregating when the standard deviation between donors exceeded 5%. A statistical classification framework was built to diagnose cytomegalovirus status from the catalog of TCR beta chain sequences. In a later analysis, TCR nucleotide sequences were compared against IMGT/GENE-DB human TR gene sequences so that V and J genes could be assigned. The TCRdist pipeline was used in a later analysis to assign CDR3 sequences and most-parsimonious VDJ recombination scenarios. In a later analysis, each TCR beta chain was defined by its CDR3 amino acid sequence together with its V-gene family, and reads without a unique V-gene family were excluded. To address suspected cross-contamination and a sequencing artifact, a later analysis removed approximately 590 highly shared, low-generation-probability nucleotide sequences. For each public chain, a later analysis derived a clonal expansion index from normalized ranks of inferred template counts within each repertoire. A later analysis computed generation probabilities with a VDJ recombination model fitted to out-of-frame rearrangements, and checked the results against IGoR. In a later analysis, hypergeometric tests were used to score TCR-TCR, TCR-HLA and TCR-CMV co-occurrence, with a repertoire-size bias correction applied to TCR pairs. In a later analysis, false discovery rates were estimated by permuting HLA or CMV assignments 20 times. In a later analysis, co-occurring TCRs were grouped with DBSCAN, and TCRdist sequence similarity was added when clustering was performed within HLA-allele-positive subsets. Repertoires with fewer than 30,000 or more than 120,000 public chains were left out of co-occurrence clustering, as were four to six repertoires with anomalous nucleotide sharing. TCRdb holds this immuneACCESS table with in-frame rearrangements only. Some clones are missing; in checked studies, unresolved V genes explain under half, and the rest has no known cause. The V and J calls and clone size come from that table; D and trimming were worked out from the DNA. The sample's table covers 93,000 or so clones. The ten largest clonotypes hold less than 4% of the sample.

Notes on this clone: Its antigen target is currently unknown. At the DNA level, this CDR3 is encoded by other sequences in the same sample as well.

The specimen was PBMCs. The V and J segments used are TRBV28 and TRBJ1-2; TRBD1 is a weak D gene call, 5 bases matching. The TCR was taken from a man aged 40-50 years in good health and CMV-seronegative. The CDR3 region: CASSLGGVQGYTF. The nucleotides are TGTGCCAGCAGTTTAGGGGGGGTGCAGGGCTACACCTTC.